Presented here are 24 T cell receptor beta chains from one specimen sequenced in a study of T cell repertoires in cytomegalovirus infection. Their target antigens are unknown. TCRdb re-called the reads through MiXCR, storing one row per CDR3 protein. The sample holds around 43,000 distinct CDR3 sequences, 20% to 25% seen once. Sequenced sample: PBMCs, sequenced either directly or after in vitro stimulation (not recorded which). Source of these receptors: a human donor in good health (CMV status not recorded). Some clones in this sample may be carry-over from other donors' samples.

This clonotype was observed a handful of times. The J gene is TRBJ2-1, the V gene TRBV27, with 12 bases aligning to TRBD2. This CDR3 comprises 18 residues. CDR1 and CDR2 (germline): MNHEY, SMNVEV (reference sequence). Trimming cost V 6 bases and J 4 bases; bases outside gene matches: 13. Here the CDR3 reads CASSPKPGLAGPYNEQFF. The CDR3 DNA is TGTGCCAGCAGCCCAAAGCCCGGACTAGCGGGGCCGTACAATGAGCAGTTCTTC.

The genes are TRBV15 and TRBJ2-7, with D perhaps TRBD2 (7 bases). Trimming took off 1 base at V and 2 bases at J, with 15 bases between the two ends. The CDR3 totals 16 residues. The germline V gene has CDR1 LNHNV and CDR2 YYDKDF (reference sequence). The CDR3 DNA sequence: TGTGCCACCAGCAGAGGAAGGGGAGGGGGGACCTACGAGCAGTACTTC. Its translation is CATSRGRGGGTYEQYF.

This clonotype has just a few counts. The CDR3 DNA follows: TGTGCCAGCAGTTTATCCGGGACTGACGGGAGGTGCACCTTC. Amino acid sequence: CASSLSGTDGRCTF. This rearrangement joins TRBV28 to TRBJ1-2, with a possible D match to TRBD1 (5 bases). Germline V gives CDR1 MDHEN, CDR2 SYDVKM. V gave up 1 base and J gave up 13 bases, with 19 bases separating them. CDR3 size: 14 residues.

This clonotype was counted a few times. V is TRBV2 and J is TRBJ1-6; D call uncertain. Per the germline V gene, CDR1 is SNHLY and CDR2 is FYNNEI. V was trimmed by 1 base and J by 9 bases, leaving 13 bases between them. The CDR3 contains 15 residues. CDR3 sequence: CASSEERVGISPLHF. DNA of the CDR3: TGTGCCAGCAGTGAAGAAAGGGTAGGGATTTCACCCCTCCACTTT.

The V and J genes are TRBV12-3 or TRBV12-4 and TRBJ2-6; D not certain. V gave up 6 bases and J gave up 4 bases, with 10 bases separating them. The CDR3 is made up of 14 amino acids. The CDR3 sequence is CASSGVEGANVLTF. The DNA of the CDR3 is TGTGCCAGCAGCGGAGTTGAGGGGGCCAACGTCCTGACTTTC.

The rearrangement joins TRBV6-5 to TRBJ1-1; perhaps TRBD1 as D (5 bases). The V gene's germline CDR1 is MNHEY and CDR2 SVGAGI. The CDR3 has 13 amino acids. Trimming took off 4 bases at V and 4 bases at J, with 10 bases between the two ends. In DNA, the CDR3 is TGTGCCAGCAGTTCGGGAGGGACCACTGAAGCTTTCTTT. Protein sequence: CASSSGGTTEAFF.

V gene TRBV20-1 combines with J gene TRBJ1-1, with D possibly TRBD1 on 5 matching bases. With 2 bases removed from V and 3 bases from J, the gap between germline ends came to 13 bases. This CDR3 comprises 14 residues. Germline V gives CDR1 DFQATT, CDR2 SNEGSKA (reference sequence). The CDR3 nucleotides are TGCAGTGCTAGACTCGGAGGGGAGGACACTGAAGCTTTCTTT. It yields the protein CSARLGGEDTEAFF.

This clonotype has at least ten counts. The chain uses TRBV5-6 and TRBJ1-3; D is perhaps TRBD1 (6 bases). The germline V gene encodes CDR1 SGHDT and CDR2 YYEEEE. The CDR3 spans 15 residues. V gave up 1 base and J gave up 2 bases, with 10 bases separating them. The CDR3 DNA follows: TGTGCCAGCAGCTTGAAACAGGGCACTGGAAACACCATATATTTT. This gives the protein CASSLKQGTGNTIYF.

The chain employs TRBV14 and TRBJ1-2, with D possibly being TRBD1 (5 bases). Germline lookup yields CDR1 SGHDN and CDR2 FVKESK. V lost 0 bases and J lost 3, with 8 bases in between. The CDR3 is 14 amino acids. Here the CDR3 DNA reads TGTGCCAGCAGCCAAGATTCGACAGACTATGGCTACACCTTC. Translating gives CASSQDSTDYGYTF.

CDR3 sequence (DNA): TGCAGTGCCATCGGGACAGGGGATTATCTCTACGAGCAGTACTTC. Amino acids: CSAIGTGDYLYEQYF. The chain joins TRBV20-1 to TRBJ2-7; TRBD1 matches 10 bases. Germline V gene lookup returns CDR1 DFQATT and CDR2 SNEGSKA (reference sequence). V lost 6 bases, J lost 3 bases, and 11 bases stayed unmatched. CDR3 length: 15 amino acids.

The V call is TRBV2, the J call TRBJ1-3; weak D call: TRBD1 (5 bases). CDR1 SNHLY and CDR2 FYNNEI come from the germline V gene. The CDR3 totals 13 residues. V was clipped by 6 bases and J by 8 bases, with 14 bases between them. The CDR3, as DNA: TGTGCCAGCAGCGAGGGGAGGCAAGACACCATATATTTT. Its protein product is CASSEGRQDTIYF.

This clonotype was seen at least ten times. CDR3 sequence reads: CASGFQGNYGYTF. CDR3 DNA sequence: TGTGCTAGTGGTTTCCAGGGAAACTATGGCTACACCTTC. This sequence joins TRBV12-5 and TRBJ1-2; D might be TRBD1 (5 bases). Germline CDR1 reads LGHNT; CDR2 reads FRNRAP. The CDR3 spans 13 residues. V lost 3 bases, J lost 2 bases, and 7 bases lay in between.

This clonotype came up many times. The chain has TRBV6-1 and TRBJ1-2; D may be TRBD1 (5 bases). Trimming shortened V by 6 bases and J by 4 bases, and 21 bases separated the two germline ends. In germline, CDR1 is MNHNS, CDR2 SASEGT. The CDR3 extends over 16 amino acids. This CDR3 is CASRPLWWGRGYGYTF. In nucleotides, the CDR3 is TGTGCCAGCAGACCCCTGTGGTGGGGAAGGGGCTATGGCTACACCTTC.

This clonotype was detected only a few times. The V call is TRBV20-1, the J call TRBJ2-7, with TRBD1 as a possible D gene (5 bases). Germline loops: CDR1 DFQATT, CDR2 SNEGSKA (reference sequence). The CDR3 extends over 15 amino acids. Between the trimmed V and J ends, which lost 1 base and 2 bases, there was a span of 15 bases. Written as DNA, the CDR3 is TGCAGTGCTAGAGTATGGGTCAGGGCTACCTACGAGCAGTACTTC. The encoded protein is CSARVWVRATYEQYF.

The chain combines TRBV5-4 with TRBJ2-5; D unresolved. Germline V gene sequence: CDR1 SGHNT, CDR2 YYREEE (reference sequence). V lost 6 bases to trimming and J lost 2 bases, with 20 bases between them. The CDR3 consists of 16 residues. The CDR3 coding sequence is TGTGCCAGCACCCTGGGCGGAGAACACACGCAAGAGACCCAGTACTTC. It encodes CASTLGGEHTQETQYF.

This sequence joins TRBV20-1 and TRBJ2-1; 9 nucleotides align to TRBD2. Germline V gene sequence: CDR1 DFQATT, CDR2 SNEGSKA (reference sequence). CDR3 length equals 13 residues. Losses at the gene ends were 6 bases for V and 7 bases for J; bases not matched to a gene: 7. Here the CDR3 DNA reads TGCAGTGCCGGCGGGGGGGCCTTAAATGAGCAGTTCTTC. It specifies CSAGGGALNEQFF.

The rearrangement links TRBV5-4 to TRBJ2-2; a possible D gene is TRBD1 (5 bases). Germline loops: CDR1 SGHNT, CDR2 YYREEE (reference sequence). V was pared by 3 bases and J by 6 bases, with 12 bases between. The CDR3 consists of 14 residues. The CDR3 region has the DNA TGTGCCAGCAGCTCCCGAGACAGAGCCGGGGAGCTGTTTTTT. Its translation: CASSSRDRAGELFF. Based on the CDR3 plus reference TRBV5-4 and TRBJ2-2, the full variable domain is ETGVTQSPTHLIKTRGQQVTLRCSSQSGHNTVSWYQQALGQGPQFIFQYYREEENGRGNFPPRFSGLQFPNYSSELNVNALELDDSALYLCASSSRDRAGELFFGEGSRLTVL.

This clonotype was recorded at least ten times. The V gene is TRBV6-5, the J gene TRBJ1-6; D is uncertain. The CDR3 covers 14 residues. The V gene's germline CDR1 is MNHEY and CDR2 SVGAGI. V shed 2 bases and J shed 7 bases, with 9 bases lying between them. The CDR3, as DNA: TGTGCCAGCAGTTACCAGAGTTACAATTCACCCCTCCACTTT. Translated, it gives CASSYQSYNSPLHF.

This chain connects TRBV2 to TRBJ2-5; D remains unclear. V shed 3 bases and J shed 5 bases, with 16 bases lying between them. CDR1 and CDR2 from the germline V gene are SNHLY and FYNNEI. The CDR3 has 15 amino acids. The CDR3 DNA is TGTGCCAGCAGTGATTCGGCAGGCGTATTCGAGACCCAGTACTTC. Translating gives CASSDSAGVFETQYF.

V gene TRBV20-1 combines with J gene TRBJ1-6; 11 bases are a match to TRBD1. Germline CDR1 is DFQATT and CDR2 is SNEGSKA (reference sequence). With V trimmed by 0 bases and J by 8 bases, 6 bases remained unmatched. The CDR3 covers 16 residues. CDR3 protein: CSARDRDRGFDSPLHF. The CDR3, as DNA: TGCAGTGCTAGAGATCGGGACAGGGGGTTTGATTCACCCCTCCACTTT.

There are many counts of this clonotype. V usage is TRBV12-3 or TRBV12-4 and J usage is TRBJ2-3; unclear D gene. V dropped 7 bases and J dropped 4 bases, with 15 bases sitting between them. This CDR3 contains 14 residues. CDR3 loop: CASTLGPEADTQYF. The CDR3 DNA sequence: TGTGCCAGCACCCTCGGACCAGAGGCAGATACGCAGTATTTT.

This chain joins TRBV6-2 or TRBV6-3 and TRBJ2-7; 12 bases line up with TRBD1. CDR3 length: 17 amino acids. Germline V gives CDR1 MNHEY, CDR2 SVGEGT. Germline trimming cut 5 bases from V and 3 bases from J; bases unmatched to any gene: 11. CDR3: CASSPGQGATRGYEQYF. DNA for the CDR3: TGTGCCAGCAGTCCGGGACAGGGGGCGACGCGCGGCTACGAGCAGTACTTC.

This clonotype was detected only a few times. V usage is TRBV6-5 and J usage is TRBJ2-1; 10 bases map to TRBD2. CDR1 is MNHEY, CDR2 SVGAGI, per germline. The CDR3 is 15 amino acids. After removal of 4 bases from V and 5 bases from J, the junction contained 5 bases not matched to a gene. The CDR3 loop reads CASSSGTSDDNEQFF. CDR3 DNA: TGTGCCAGCAGTTCCGGGACTAGCGACGACAATGAGCAGTTCTTC.

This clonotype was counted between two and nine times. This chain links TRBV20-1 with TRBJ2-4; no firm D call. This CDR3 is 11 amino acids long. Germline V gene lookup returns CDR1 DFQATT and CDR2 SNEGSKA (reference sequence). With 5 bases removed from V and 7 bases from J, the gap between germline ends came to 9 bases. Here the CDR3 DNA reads TGCAGTGCTGATGACTCGAACATTCAGTACTTC. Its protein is CSADDSNIQYF.